Included here is one T cell receptor beta chain sequence, with context. Clones were sequenced by immunoSEQ multiplex PCR, and TCRdb holds only the in-frame ones, with some missing. The table lists under 200,000 clones, roughly 78% of them singletons. The sample comes from a study of blood T cell repertoires in COVID-19. In the study overall: Sources were T cells, B-cell-depleted T cells, or PBMCs; the material itself was cDNA or gDNA.

This CDR3 comprises 15 residues. CDR1 and CDR2 (germline): SGHNT, YENEEA. V was pared by 3 bases and J by 4 bases, with 6 bases of the junction left unmatched. V gene TRBV11-3 combines with J gene TRBJ2-5, with 9 bases aligning to TRBD1. The sample consisted of PBMCs or T cells enriched from blood (not recorded which). The TCR was taken from a woman in her 70s in a cohort exposed to, infected with or recovered from COVID-19 (not recorded which). DNA for the CDR3: TGTGCCAGCAGCTTGGGACAGGGAGGAAGAGAGACCCAGTACTTC. It translates to CASSLGQGGRETQYF.